This TCR beta chain emerged from a study of human T cells and chemical hapten exposure. Study summary: The use of 2% DPC on approximately 2 cm by approximately 2 cm of upper inner arm skin constituted sensitization.

Findings and limits, study-wide: Counts of expanded TCRs at PT1 were positively correlated with patch test score. Alopecia affected the donors, so their immune response may differ from healthy people's.

Sample time point: pre-sensitization, week 0. Treatment noted: therapeutic diphenylcyclopropenone sensitization with weekly scalp DPC. In this sample, this clonotype turned up a few times. The antigen is not known. TCRdb re-called the RACE reads through MiXCR, storing one row per CDR3 protein. The repertoire holds 250,000 or so distinct CDR3 sequences, with about 7.7% as singletons. The sequenced sample was whole blood, obtained in connection with sensitization to the hapten diphenylcyclopropenone (DPC). The source is a man aged 18-30 years with alopecia areata. Some clones in this sample may be carry-over from other donors' samples.

This CDR3 reads CASSYASSEAFF. The CDR3 nucleotides read TGTGCCAGCAGCTACGCTTCCTCGGAAGCTTTCTTT. This sequence joins TRBV6-5 and TRBJ1-1, with D hard to call. CDR3 length: 12 amino acids. Trimming stripped 6 bases from V and 8 bases from J, with 13 bases between. Germline V gene sequence: CDR1 MNHEY, CDR2 SVGAGI.